The subject of this entry is one T cell receptor (beta chain). The antigen remains undetermined. Germline is not matched at one junction end, which may reflect a read error. The time point here: newly diagnosed GD, antithyroid drugs for less than 3 months. Construction of the TCR library relied on RNA isolated from PBMCs. Germline loops: CDR1 ENHRY, CDR2 SYGVKD. The CDR3 spans 13 residues. For TCR beta, libraries came from iRepertoire HTBI primers and Arm-PCR of CDR3 regions. TCRdb independently ran MiXCR on the multiplex PCR reads; one entry per CDR3 protein. The sample shows about 430,000 distinct CDR3 sequences, about 15% of them seen only once. The source of the sample is a study of regulatory T cells in long-lasting Graves disease. Overall study results and limits: Lower TCR diversity was seen in persistent Graves' patients than in newly diagnosed ones.

This sample was shared with a second study, whose subject was T cells in Graves' hyperthyroidism and ophthalmopathy. That source adds: Blood also carried most thyroid clonotypes expanded above 0.001.

This specimen consisted of peripheral blood mononuclear cells (PBMCs), obtained at new diagnosis, from a patient treated with antithyroid drugs. V is TRBV10-3 and J is TRBJ2-5, with D unclear. The clonotype was recovered from a woman between 40 and 55 years old with Graves disease. The CDR3 reads CAIGERSQETQYF. In DNA form, the CDR3 reads TGTGCCATCGGTGAGCGCAGCCAAGAGACCCAGTACTTC.